These 9 T cell receptor beta chains were sequenced from one sample in a study of blood T cell repertoires in COVID-19. The protocol was immunoSEQ multiplex PCR, while the TCRdb copy is restricted to in-frame clones and leaves out a portion. The sample lists roughly 120,000 clones; approximately 84% were seen once. Sequencing was performed on peripheral blood. The receptors shown here come from a man aged 70 or older with acute or convalescent COVID-19.

The genes are TRBV18 and TRBJ1-1; 8 nucleotides line up with TRBD1. CDR1 and CDR2 (germline): KGHSH, LQKENI. The ends lost 3 bases at V and 3 bases at J; junction bases unmatched: 6. The CDR3 length is 15 residues. CDR3 in amino acids: CASSPTTGVDTEAFF. The DNA for the CDR3 is TGTGCCAGCTCACCTACGACAGGGGTCGACACTGAAGCTTTCTTT. Combining the CDR3 with reference TRBV18 and TRBJ1-1 gives the whole variable domain NAGVMQNPRHLVRRRGQEARLRCSPMKGHSHVYWYRQLPEEGLKFMVYLQKENIIDESGMPKERFSAEFPKEGPSILRIQQVVRGDSAAYFCASSPTTGVDTEAFFGQGTRLTVV.

The gene calls are TRBV28 and TRBJ1-5, with 12 bases identical to TRBD1. The V gene's germline CDR1 is MDHEN and CDR2 SYDVKM. The length of the CDR3 is 16 residues. V trimming: 2 bases; J trimming: 7 bases; junction bases outside the gene matches: 6. Here the CDR3 DNA reads TGTGCCAGCAGTTTAGGGACAGGGGGCGCGGAGCAGCCCCAGCATTTT. It codes for CASSLGTGGAEQPQHF.

This chain links TRBV7-9 with TRBJ2-1; no clear D. The CDR3 spans 12 residues. V was clipped by 2 bases and J by 9 bases, with 8 bases between them. The germline V gene encodes CDR1 SEHNR and CDR2 FQNEAQ (reference sequence). The CDR3 protein is CASSLPVGEQFF. CDR3 nucleotides: TGTGCCAGCAGCTTACCCGTCGGTGAGCAGTTCTTC.

Comment on this clone: At one end the junction does not follow the germline gene, possibly because of a read error. The chain recombines TRBV4-1 with TRBJ1-1; D unclear. This CDR3 contains 13 residues. The germline V gene encodes CDR1 MGHRA and CDR2 YSYEKL. CDR3 loop: CASSQDGLTPSLF. Written as DNA, the CDR3 is TGCGCCAGCAGCCAAGACGGACTAACACCCTCGCTCTTT.

The chain carries TRBV5-6 and TRBJ1-6, with D tentatively TRBD1 (6 bases). There are 16 residues in the CDR3. Trimming pared 4 bases from V and 0 bases from J, leaving 11 bases between. Germline V gives CDR1 SGHDT, CDR2 YYEEEE. The DNA for the CDR3 is TGTGCCAGCAGCCACAGGGTTAGCTCCTATAATTCACCCCTCCACTTT. This translates into CASSHRVSSYNSPLHF. The full variable domain, rest sourced from reference TRBV5-6 and TRBJ1-6, is DAGVTQSPTHLIKTRGQQVTLRCSPKSGHDTVSWYQQALGQGPQFIFQYYEEEERQRGNFPDRFSGHQFPNYSSELNVNALLLGDSALYLCASSHRVSSYNSPLHFGNGTRLTVT.

This chain uses TRBV28 with TRBJ1-2, with D possibly matching TRBD1 (6 bases). This CDR3 has 11 amino acids. Per germline, CDR1 MDHEN and CDR2 SYDVKM. V gave up 2 bases and J gave up 8 bases, with 6 bases separating them. The CDR3 nucleotides read TGTGCCAGCAGTTTAGGGGGCGGCTACACCTTC. Amino acid sequence: CASSLGGGYTF.

The chain is built from TRBV25-1 and TRBJ1-1, with D possibly matching TRBD1 (5 bases). The CDR3 runs to 14 residues. Trimming took 8 bases from V and 0 from J, leaving 13 bases between them. CDR1 is MGHDK, CDR2 SYGVNS, per germline. The CDR3 region is CASRGAGLNTEAFF. Written as DNA, the CDR3 is TGTGCCAGCCGTGGGGCAGGGCTGAACACTGAAGCTTTCTTT.

A word on this clone: The sample has other DNA sequences that encode this CDR3 too. In DNA, the CDR3 is TGCGCCAGCCGGCGAAATGGACTAGCGGGGGGGCGGGAGACCCAGTACTTC. Translation gives CASRRNGLAGGRETQYF. This chain connects TRBV5-1 to TRBJ2-5; the match to TRBD2 covers 15 bases. Germline values: CDR1 SGHRS, CDR2 YFSETQ. The trim removed 7 bases at V and 5 bases at J, leaving 12 bases unmatched. This CDR3 spans 17 amino acids. Full variable domain (outside the CDR3, taken from reference TRBV5-1 and TRBJ2-5): KAGVTQTPRYLIKTRGQQVTLSCSPISGHRSVSWYQQTPGQGLQFLFEYFSETQRNKGNFPGRFSGRQFSNSRSEMNVSTLELGDSALYLCASRRNGLAGGRETQYFGPGTRLLVL.

This chain uses TRBV10-3 with TRBJ2-2, with D possibly matching TRBD1 (5 bases). The germline V and J ends were trimmed by 6 bases and 0 bases, with 14 bases remaining between them. The CDR3 has 16 amino acids. The germline V gene has CDR1 ENHRY and CDR2 SYGVKD. The CDR3 DNA sequence: TGTGCCATCAGAGATCCCCAGGGCCCGAACACCGGGGAGCTGTTTTTT. Its protein is CAIRDPQGPNTGELFF.